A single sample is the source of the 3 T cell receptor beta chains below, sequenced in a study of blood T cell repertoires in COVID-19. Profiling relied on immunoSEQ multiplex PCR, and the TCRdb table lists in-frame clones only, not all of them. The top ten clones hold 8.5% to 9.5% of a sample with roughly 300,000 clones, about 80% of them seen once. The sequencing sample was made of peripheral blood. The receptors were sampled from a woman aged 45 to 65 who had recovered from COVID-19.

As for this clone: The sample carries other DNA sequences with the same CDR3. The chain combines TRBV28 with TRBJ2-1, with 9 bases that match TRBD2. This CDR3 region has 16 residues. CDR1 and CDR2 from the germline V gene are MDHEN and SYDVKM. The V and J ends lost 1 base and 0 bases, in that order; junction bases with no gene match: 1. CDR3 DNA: TGTGCCAGCAGTTTATTGACTAGCGGCTCCTACAATGAGCAGTTCTTC. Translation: CASSLLTSGSYNEQFF.

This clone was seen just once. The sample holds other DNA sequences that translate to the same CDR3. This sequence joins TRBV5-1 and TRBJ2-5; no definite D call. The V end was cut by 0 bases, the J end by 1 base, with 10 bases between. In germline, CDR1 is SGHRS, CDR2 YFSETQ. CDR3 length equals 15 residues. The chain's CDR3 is CASSLVRAAQETQYF. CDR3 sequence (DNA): TGCGCCAGCAGCTTGGTGCGCGCGGCCCAAGAGACCCAGTACTTC.

The CDR3 coding sequence is TGTGCCAGCAGCCCTATGGGGGACAGCAACACCGGGGAGCTGTTTTTT. Translating gives CASSPMGDSNTGELFF. The chain combines TRBV7-2 with TRBJ2-2; 7 bases agree with TRBD1. The CDR3 runs to 16 residues. J was trimmed by 2 bases and V by 5 bases; bases with no gene match: 8. CDR1 SGHTA and CDR2 FQGNSA come from the germline V gene.